This record covers a single T cell receptor beta chain. This clonotype came up many times. Its antigen remains unidentified. Nothing much larger sits one base from this clone, and base qualities are not available. The germline V gene encodes CDR1 DFQATT and CDR2 SNEGSKA (reference sequence). From the cysteine up to the phenylalanine, the CDR3 has a length of 14 residues. Just CDR3 DNA is preserved here, 42 bases in frame from base 1. Trimming takes 5 bases off V and 6 bases off J; junction bases not matched to a gene: 4. The sample comes from a study of T cells in Graves' hyperthyroidism and ophthalmopathy (dated by TCRdb to between 2017 and 2020). General notes on the study: Peripheral blood samples were taken at the time of initial diagnosis, prior to any treatment. To identify TCR V-J signatures that set the groups apart, the researchers used a discovery cohort of about a hundred patients, made up of about 44 with Graves' ophthalmopathy and 57 with stable Graves' hyperthyroidism. Prospective prediction of ophthalmopathy was tested in an independent validation cohort consisting of fewer than 20 hyperthyroidism patients and around 17 patients who later progressed to ophthalmopathy. The 100 or so discovery patients were randomly split 7:3 into training and test sets. Thyroid tissue and blood T-cell repertoires from over 5 Graves' hyperthyroidism patients were also compared in the study. Following sampling, methimazole starting at 30 mg daily was given to hyperthyroidism patients, and high-dose intravenous methylprednisolone was given to ophthalmopathy patients. The paper describes TCR Vbeta CDR3 sequencing of about 140 peripheral blood samples, made up of about 41 ophthalmopathy patients, more than 70 hyperthyroidism patients and 17 progressor patients.

Stable Graves' hyperthyroidism was defined as no progression to ophthalmopathy during 18 months of follow-up. Hyperthyroidism patients were newly diagnosed, had a disease duration of under 2 months, and were aged 18 to 65 years. Any patient with an uncontrolled infection, another autoimmune disease, pregnancy or lactation was excluded. Diagnoses were established on the basis of clinical symptoms, serum thyroxine and TRAb, thyroid ultrasound, and orbital computed tomography. PBMCs were isolated from 8 to 10 ml of fresh peripheral blood by Ficoll-Paque density gradient centrifugation. Total RNA was extracted with Trizol reagent, and quality was checked on an Agilent 2100 Bioanalyzer. The paper as a whole reports these results and caveats: A model built on a 13 V-J signature distinguished ophthalmopathy from stable hyperthyroidism, reaching roughly 88% sensitivity and about 81% specificity in cross-validation and 80%/75% in testing. In validation, the model predicted progression to ophthalmopathy with roughly 66% sensitivity and about 73% specificity, a median of around six months before onset. Sample size was not statistically predetermined, and blinding of investigators to group allocation was not performed. Most expanded thyroid clonotypes (frequency above 0.001) were also found in blood, which suggests that blood repertoires may mirror thyroid immune responses.

TCR beta CDR3 regions were amplified from RNA transcripts. The TCR CDR3 was subjected to a first round of RT-PCR using the HTBI primer set and the Qiagen OneStep RT-PCR kit. The libraries were constructed in a second round of multiplex PCR and then size-selected and purified. Libraries were sequenced paired-end with 100 bp reads on an Illumina HiSeq2000. Processing in the source paper ran as follows. SOAPnuke was used to process the raw data, with reads discarded if the reads contained adapters or uncalled bases, had a mean Phred below 15, or lacked an exact constant-primer or identifier match. High-quality paired reads were merged using COPE v1.2.5, and each unique nucleotide sequence was defined as a clonotype. MiTCR v1.1 was used to align clonotypes to the IMGT TRBV, TRBD and TRBJ reference segments. Analysis was restricted to V-J combinations with a frequency above 0.0001, which covered about 99% of repertoires. The TCS score was defined as F50 (clonal expansion) divided by E x V (chaos), with BLOSUM62-based TCRdist calculated between CDR3 peptides within each V-J. Welch's t-statistics and random forest reduced some 510 V-J features to around 14, which were used in a naive Bayes classifier (R e1071). Using fastp trimming at Q25 and MiXCR clonotype assembly, TCRdb reanalyzed the public sequencing data and kept in-frame beta chains. A single entry per CDR3 protein holds the most common genes and DNA from its merged rows. These V and J calls rely on TCRdb rather than the paper's analysis. For this sample the table gives 200,000 to 250,000 distinct CDR3 sequences, of which roughly 15% were detected only once. The ten largest clonotypes hold approximately 46% of the sample.

The specimen sequenced was blood. The receptor was derived from a man in his fifties or sixties with Graves' hyperthyroidism. The rearranged segments are TRBV20-1 and TRBJ2-1, with 13 bases in between that match TRBD2. At the DNA level, the sequence is TGCAGTGCTGAGGGACTAGCGGGGTCCAATGAGCAGTTCTTC. Its product reads: CSAEGLAGSNEQFF.